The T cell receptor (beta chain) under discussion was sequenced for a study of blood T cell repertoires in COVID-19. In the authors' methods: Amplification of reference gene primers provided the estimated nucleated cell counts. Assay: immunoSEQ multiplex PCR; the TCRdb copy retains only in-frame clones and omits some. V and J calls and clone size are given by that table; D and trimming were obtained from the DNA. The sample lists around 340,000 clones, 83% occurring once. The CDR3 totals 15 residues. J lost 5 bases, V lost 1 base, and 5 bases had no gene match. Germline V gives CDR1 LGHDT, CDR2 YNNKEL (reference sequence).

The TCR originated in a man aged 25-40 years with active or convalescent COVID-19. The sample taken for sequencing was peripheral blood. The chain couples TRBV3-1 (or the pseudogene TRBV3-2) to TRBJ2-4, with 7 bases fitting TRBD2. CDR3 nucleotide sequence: TGTGCCAGCAGCCAAGCCTGGGGAGGGCAAAACATTCAGTACTTC. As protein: CASSQAWGGQNIQYF.